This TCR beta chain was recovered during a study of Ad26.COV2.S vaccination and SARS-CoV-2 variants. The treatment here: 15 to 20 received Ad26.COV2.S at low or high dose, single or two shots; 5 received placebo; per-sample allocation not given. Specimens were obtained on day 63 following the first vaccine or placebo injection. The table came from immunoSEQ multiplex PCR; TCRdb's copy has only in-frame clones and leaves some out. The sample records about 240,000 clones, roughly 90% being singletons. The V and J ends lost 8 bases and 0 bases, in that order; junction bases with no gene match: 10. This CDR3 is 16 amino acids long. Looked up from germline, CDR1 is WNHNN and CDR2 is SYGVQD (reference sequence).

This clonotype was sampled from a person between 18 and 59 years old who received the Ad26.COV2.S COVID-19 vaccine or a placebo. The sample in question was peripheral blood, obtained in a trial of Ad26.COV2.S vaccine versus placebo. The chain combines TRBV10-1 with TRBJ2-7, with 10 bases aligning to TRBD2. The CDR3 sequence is CASPKGTSASSYEQYF. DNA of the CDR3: TGCGCCAGCCCGAAGGGGACTAGCGCTAGCTCCTACGAGCAGTACTTC.